Listed here are 5 T cell receptor beta chains from one sample, sequenced in a study of human T cells and chemical hapten exposure. Time point: patch test 3, about 24 weeks after DPC sensitization. Treatment defined: therapeutic diphenylcyclopropenone sensitization with weekly scalp DPC. TCRdb re-called the RACE reads with MiXCR, one entry per CDR3 protein. The sample has 130,000 or so distinct CDR3 sequences; around 10% are singletons. The source material was whole blood, sampled in connection with sensitization to the hapten diphenylcyclopropenone (DPC). The receptors were sampled from a woman aged 45 to 65 with alopecia areata. Some clones in this sample may be carry-over from other donors' samples.

This clonotype came up a few times. The J gene is TRBJ1-4, the V gene TRBV5-1; 9 bases are a match to TRBD1. Germline trimming cut 4 bases from V and 3 bases from J; bases unmatched to any gene: 7. CDR1 and CDR2 (germline): SGHRS, YFSETQ. CDR3 size: 16 residues. The DNA for the CDR3 is TGCGCCAGCAGCCTCTACCGACAGGGGGCTAATGAAAAACTGTTTTTT. Its protein is CASSLYRQGANEKLFF.

V and J are TRBV10-3 and TRBJ2-7, with 7 bases fitting TRBD2. CDR3 size: 15 residues. Germline loops: CDR1 ENHRY, CDR2 SYGVKD. V lost 1 base and J lost 7; bases outside the gene matches: 10. In nucleotides, the CDR3 is TGTGCCATCAGTGAGTACGGCGGGAGCCCCGGGGAGCAGTACTTC. Translation gives CAISEYGGSPGEQYF.

This chain links TRBV27 with TRBJ1-1; D remains unclear. V lost 6 bases and J 5 bases, leaving 13 bases between the germline ends. Germline V gene lookup returns CDR1 MNHEY and CDR2 SMNVEV (reference sequence). The CDR3 is 13 residues long. In DNA form, the CDR3 reads TGTGCCAGCAGGGACGGCGATTTGACTGAAGCTTTCTTT. Translation: CASRDGDLTEAFF.

The genes are TRBV6-6 and TRBJ2-1; possibly TRBD1 or TRBD2 for D (5 bases each). V was trimmed by 2 bases and J by 8 bases, leaving 10 bases between them. Germline CDR1 reads MNHNY; CDR2 reads SVGAGI (reference sequence). The CDR3 runs to 13 residues. The CDR3 region is CASSYRQGDEQFF. CDR3 DNA sequence: TGTGCCAGCAGTTACAGGCAGGGAGATGAGCAGTTCTTC.

This clonotype occurred a few times. The V call is TRBV20-1, the J call TRBJ2-1; 11 nucleotides match TRBD2. This CDR3 has 20 residues. Germline V gene sequence: CDR1 DFQATT, CDR2 SNEGSKA (reference sequence). Germline trimming cut 5 bases from V and 6 bases from J; bases unmatched to any gene: 24. The CDR3 bases are TGCAGTGCTGGGGCGGGTGGGGCTAGCGGGAGGACCAGGGAGGTCAATGAGCAGTTCTTC. Translation: CSAGAGGASGRTREVNEQFF.